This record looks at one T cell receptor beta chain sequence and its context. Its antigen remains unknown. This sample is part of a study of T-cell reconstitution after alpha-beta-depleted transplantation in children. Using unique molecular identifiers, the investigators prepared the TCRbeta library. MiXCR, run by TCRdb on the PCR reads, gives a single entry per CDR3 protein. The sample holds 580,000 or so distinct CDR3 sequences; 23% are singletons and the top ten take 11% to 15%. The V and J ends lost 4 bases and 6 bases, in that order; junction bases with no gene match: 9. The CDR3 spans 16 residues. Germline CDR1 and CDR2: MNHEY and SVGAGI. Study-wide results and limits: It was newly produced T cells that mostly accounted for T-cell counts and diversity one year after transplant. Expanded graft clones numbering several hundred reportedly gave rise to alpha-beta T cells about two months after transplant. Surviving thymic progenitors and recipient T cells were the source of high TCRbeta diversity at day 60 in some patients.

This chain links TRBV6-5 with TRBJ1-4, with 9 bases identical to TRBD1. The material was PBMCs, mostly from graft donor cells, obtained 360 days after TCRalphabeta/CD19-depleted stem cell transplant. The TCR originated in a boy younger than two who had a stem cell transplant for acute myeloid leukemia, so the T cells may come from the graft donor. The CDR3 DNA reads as TGTGCCAGCAGTTCACCTCCGGGACAGGGAGATGAAAAACTGTTTTTT. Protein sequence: CASSSPPGQGDEKLFF.